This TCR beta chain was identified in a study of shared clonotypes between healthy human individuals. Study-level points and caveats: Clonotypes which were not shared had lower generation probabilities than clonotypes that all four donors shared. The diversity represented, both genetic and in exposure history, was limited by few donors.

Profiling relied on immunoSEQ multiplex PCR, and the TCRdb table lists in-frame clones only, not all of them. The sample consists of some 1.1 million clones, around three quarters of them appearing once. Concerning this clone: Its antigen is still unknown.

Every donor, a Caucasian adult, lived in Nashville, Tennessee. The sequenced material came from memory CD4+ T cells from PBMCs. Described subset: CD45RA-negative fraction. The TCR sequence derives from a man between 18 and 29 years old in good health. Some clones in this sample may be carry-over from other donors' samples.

The CDR3 DNA sequence: TGCGCCAGCAGCTTGGTTGGACTAGCGGGAGGGCTCCGGAGCAATGAGCAGTTCTTC. It codes for CASSLVGLAGGLRSNEQFF. The chain couples TRBV5-1 to TRBJ2-1; TRBD2 agrees at 15 bases. V lost 0 bases to trimming and J lost 6 bases; unmatched junction nucleotides: 10. This CDR3 contains 19 residues. Germline CDR1 reads SGHRS; CDR2 reads YFSETQ.